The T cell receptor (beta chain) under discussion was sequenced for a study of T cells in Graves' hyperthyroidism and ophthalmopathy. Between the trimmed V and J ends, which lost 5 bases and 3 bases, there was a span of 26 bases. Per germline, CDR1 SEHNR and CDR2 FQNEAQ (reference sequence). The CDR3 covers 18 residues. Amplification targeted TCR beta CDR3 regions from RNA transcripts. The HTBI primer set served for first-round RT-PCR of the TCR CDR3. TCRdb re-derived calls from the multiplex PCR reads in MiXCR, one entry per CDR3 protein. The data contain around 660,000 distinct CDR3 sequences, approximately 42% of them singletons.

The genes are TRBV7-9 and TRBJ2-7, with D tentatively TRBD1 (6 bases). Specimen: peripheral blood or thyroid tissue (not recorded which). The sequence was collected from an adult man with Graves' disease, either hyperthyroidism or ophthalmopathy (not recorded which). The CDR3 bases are TGTGCCAGCAGCCTCCACCCACCCACCGCAGGACAGCACTACGAGCAGTACTTC. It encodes CASSLHPPTAGQHYEQYF.